The 31 T cell receptor beta chains presented below share a single source sample, sequenced in a study of blood T cell repertoires in COVID-19. The method was immunoSEQ multiplex PCR; TCRdb's version includes in-frame clones alone and lacks a portion of them. The sample has under 300,000 clones; 82% are singletons. The sequencing sample was made of peripheral blood. These receptors all stem from a woman aged 80 or over with active or convalescent COVID-19.

The rearrangement uses TRBV19 and TRBJ1-1, with 8 bases aligning to TRBD1. Germline V CDR1 and CDR2: LNHDA, SQIVND (reference sequence). CDR3 length: 14 amino acids. With V trimmed by 2 bases and J by 4 bases, 3 bases remained unmatched. As DNA, the CDR3 is TGTGCCAGTAGTATAAGAACAGGGGGCACTGAAGCTTTCTTT. Translation gives CASSIRTGGTEAFF. The variable domain in full, with the rest retrieved from reference TRBV19 and TRBJ1-1, is DGGITQSPKYLFRKEGQNVTLSCEQNLNHDAMYWYRQDPGQGLRLIYYSQIVNDFQKGDIAEGYSVSREKKESFPLTVTSAQKNPTAFYLCASSIRTGGTEAFFGQGTRLTVV.

CDR3 sequence (DNA): TGTGCCAGCAGCTCAGGTTTGGCAGCGCTCAGGGACACTGAAGCTTTCTTT. As protein: CASSSGLAALRDTEAFF. This sequence joins TRBV7-9 and TRBJ1-1, with D possibly TRBD1 on 5 matching bases. V was clipped by 4 bases and J by 3 bases, with 21 bases between them. The CDR3 covers 17 residues. CDR1 SEHNR and CDR2 FQNEAQ come from the germline V gene (reference sequence).

This chain connects TRBV29-1 to TRBJ1-1, with TRBD1 matching over 7 bases. Trimming took 6 bases from V and 6 from J; bases not matched to a gene: 7. CDR1 and CDR2 (germline): SQVTM, ANQGSEA. There are 12 residues in the CDR3. The CDR3 region is CSVTDRAAEAFF. CDR3 nucleotide sequence: TGCAGCGTCACCGACAGGGCGGCTGAAGCTTTCTTT.

This chain joins TRBV6-6 and TRBJ1-1; weak D call: TRBD1 (6 bases). With 2 bases removed from V and 0 bases from J, the gap between germline ends came to 10 bases. Germline CDR1 is MNHNY and CDR2 is SVGAGI (reference sequence). This CDR3 is 15 amino acids long. The CDR3 DNA reads TGTGCCAGCAGTTACGTGGACAGACTGAACACTGAAGCTTTCTTT. Translated: CASSYVDRLNTEAFF.

Written as DNA, the CDR3 is TGCGCCAGCAGCTTGTGGCGGTACTACGAGCAGTACTTC. Protein product: CASSLWRYYEQYF. V usage is TRBV5-1 and J usage is TRBJ2-7; D ambiguous. V was trimmed by 1 base and J by 3 bases, leaving 8 bases between them. CDR3 length: 13 amino acids. The V gene's germline CDR1 is SGHRS and CDR2 YFSETQ.

The chain couples TRBV28 to TRBJ2-7; 8 bases line up with TRBD1. Trimming at V came to 2 bases and at J to 3 bases, leaving 9 bases not matched to a gene. Germline CDR1 and CDR2: MDHEN and SYDVKM. The CDR3 loop spans 16 amino acids. The CDR3 DNA reads as TGTGCCAGCAGTTTACGACAGGGGAATCCCATCTACGAGCAGTACTTC. It specifies CASSLRQGNPIYEQYF.

The rearrangement links TRBV9 to TRBJ2-3; a possible D gene is TRBD1 (5 bases). CDR1 is SGDLS, CDR2 YYNGEE, per germline. The germline V and J ends were trimmed by 4 bases and 0 bases, with 12 bases remaining between them. This CDR3 comprises 15 residues. DNA for the CDR3: TGTGCCAGCAGCATAAGGACATTTAGCACAGATACGCAGTATTTT. It yields the protein CASSIRTFSTDTQYF.

The rearrangement links TRBV7-9 to TRBJ2-3; 8 nucleotides line up with TRBD2. Losses at the gene ends were 6 bases for V and 3 bases for J; bases not matched to a gene: 11. The CDR3 length is 16 residues. Per germline, CDR1 SEHNR and CDR2 FQNEAQ (reference sequence). The CDR3 DNA reads as TGTGCCAGCAGTTCGGGGGGGCGCGGTCGTACAGATACGCAGTATTTT. Translated, it gives CASSSGGRGRTDTQYF.

This clone occurred once. The chain combines TRBV5-6 with TRBJ1-5; tentatively, D is TRBD1 (6 bases). Germline values: CDR1 SGHDT, CDR2 YYEEEE. The CDR3 runs to 16 residues. Trimming took off 7 bases at V and 4 bases at J, with 21 bases between the two ends. As DNA, the CDR3 is TGTGCCAGCCAAGTTACCCCGGGACAAGATAATCAGCCCCAGCATTTT. As protein: CASQVTPGQDNQPQHF.

This chain connects TRBV5-1 to TRBJ2-3, with 11 bases that match TRBD2. The length of the CDR3 is 16 residues. Germline CDR1 reads SGHRS; CDR2 reads YFSETQ. Losses at the gene ends were 3 bases for V and 0 bases for J; bases not matched to a gene: 3. The CDR3 DNA sequence: TGCGCCAGCAGCTCGGGACTAGCGGAGAGCACAGATACGCAGTATTTT. Protein: CASSSGLAESTDTQYF.

This chain's CDR3 is CAWSPGQRQPQHF. The CDR3, as DNA: TGTGCCTGGAGTCCAGGGCAAAGACAGCCCCAGCATTTT. The chain combines TRBV30 with TRBJ1-5; maybe TRBD1 (5 bases). The germline V gene encodes CDR1 GTSNPN and CDR2 SVGIG (reference sequence). The V end was cut by 2 bases, the J end by 7 bases, with 12 bases between. The CDR3 is made up of 13 amino acids.

This chain joins TRBV7-2 and TRBJ1-5; D unresolved. V lost 5 bases and J lost 10, with 15 bases in between. The germline V gene encodes CDR1 SGHTA and CDR2 FQGNSA. The CDR3 spans 13 residues. This CDR3 is CASSPTFISPQHF. Written as DNA, the CDR3 is TGTGCCAGCAGCCCGACATTTATCAGCCCCCAGCATTTT.

The chain employs TRBV28 and TRBJ1-5, with a possible D match to TRBD1 (5 bases). Germline assignment: CDR1 MDHEN and CDR2 SYDVKM. Trimming cost V 6 bases and J 2 bases, with 14 bases left between them. The CDR3 is made up of 15 amino acids. CDR3 protein: CASRGGEWGNQPQHF. Here the CDR3 DNA reads TGTGCCAGCAGGGGGGGGGAGTGGGGCAATCAGCCCCAGCATTTT. Variable domain in full (rest from reference TRBV28 and TRBJ1-5): DVKVTQSSRYLVKRTGEKVFLECVQDMDHENMFWYRQDPGLGLRLIYFSYDVKMKEKGDIPEGYSVSREKKERFSLILESASTNQTSMYLCASRGGEWGNQPQHFGDGTRLSIL.

The genes are TRBV4-1 and TRBJ1-1; D is unresolved. V lost 0 bases to trimming and J lost 2 bases, with 13 bases between them. The CDR3 has 16 amino acids. CDR1 and CDR2 (germline): MGHRA, YSYEKL. The CDR3 sequence is CASSQEVTQPNTEAFF. In DNA form, the CDR3 reads TGCGCCAGCAGCCAAGAGGTCACACAACCAAACACTGAAGCTTTCTTT.

The rearrangement links TRBV2 to TRBJ2-2, with 12 bases that match TRBD1. Looked up from germline, CDR1 is SNHLY and CDR2 is FYNNEI. Trimming cost V 6 bases and J 4 bases; bases outside gene matches: 3. The CDR3 is 15 amino acids. The DNA for the CDR3 is TGTGCCAGCAGCGGGACAGGGGGCGGCACCGGGGAGCTGTTTTTT. This encodes CASSGTGGGTGELFF.

The chain carries TRBV7-6 and TRBJ2-1; 12 positions match TRBD2. After removal of 2 bases from V and 0 bases from J, the junction contained 8 bases not matched to a gene. Germline V gives CDR1 SGHVS, CDR2 FNYEAQ. The length of the CDR3 is 19 residues. The CDR3 reads CASSLLAGGPMSSYNEQFF. The CDR3 DNA follows: TGTGCCAGCAGCTTACTAGCGGGAGGGCCGATGAGCTCCTACAATGAGCAGTTCTTC.

J is TRBJ2-5 and V is TRBV5-1; a possible D gene is TRBD2 (7 bases). V was trimmed by 4 bases and J by 1 base, leaving 11 bases between them. The CDR3 loop spans 14 amino acids. Germline lookup yields CDR1 SGHRS and CDR2 YFSETQ. This chain's CDR3 is CASSRGAGQETQYF. Here the CDR3 DNA reads TGCGCCAGCAGCCGGGGGGCAGGCCAAGAGACCCAGTACTTC.

This chain connects TRBV9 to TRBJ2-1, with 10 bases fitting TRBD1. The CDR3 totals 15 residues. V lost 4 bases to trimming and J lost 7 bases; unmatched junction nucleotides: 8. From germline, CDR1 is SGDLS and CDR2 YYNGEE. CDR3 loop: CASSPRQGALNEQFF. The CDR3 region has the DNA TGTGCCAGCAGCCCTCGACAGGGGGCCCTGAATGAGCAGTTCTTC.

The table lists this clone with a count of one. The chain links TRBV9 to TRBJ2-5; TRBD1 agrees at 11 bases. J lost 4 bases, V lost 0 bases, and 5 bases had no gene match. CDR3 length: 16 residues. The germline CDR1 and CDR2 sequences are SGDLS and YYNGEE. DNA of the CDR3: TGTGCCAGCAGCGTAGCCGGACAGGGGGCCTTAGAGACCCAGTACTTC. It encodes CASSVAGQGALETQYF.

V gene TRBV7-7 combines with J gene TRBJ2-2, with TRBD1 matching 7 bases. Losses at the gene ends were 4 bases for V and 5 bases for J; bases not matched to a gene: 10. From germline, CDR1 is SSHAT and CDR2 FNYEAQ (reference sequence). This CDR3 has 16 residues. The CDR3 bases are TGTGCCAGCAGCTCATTCGGGACAGCTAAAACCGGGGAGCTGTTTTTT. Residues: CASSSFGTAKTGELFF.

The V and J genes are TRBV5-1 and TRBJ2-2, with 10 bases lining up with TRBD2. This CDR3 spans 16 amino acids. Germline trimming cut 0 bases from V and 5 bases from J; bases unmatched to any gene: 4. Germline CDR1 is SGHRS and CDR2 is YFSETQ. CDR3 DNA: TGCGCCAGCAGCTTGGCTAGCGGGAGTATTACCGGGGAGCTGTTTTTT. Translated: CASSLASGSITGELFF. The full variable domain, its missing parts supplied by reference TRBV5-1 and TRBJ2-2, is KAGVTQTPRYLIKTRGQQVTLSCSPISGHRSVSWYQQTPGQGLQFLFEYFSETQRNKGNFPGRFSGRQFSNSRSEMNVSTLELGDSALYLCASSLASGSITGELFFGEGSRLTVL.

This clone was detected a few times. The rearrangement uses TRBV7-9 and TRBJ1-4, with a weak D call TRBD1 (6 bases). Trimming left V 4 bases short and J 11 bases short, with 14 bases between. The germline V gene encodes CDR1 SEHNR and CDR2 FQNEAQ (reference sequence). The CDR3 totals 13 residues. The CDR3 DNA reads TGTGCCAGCAGCTCTCCCACAGGGCGGAAACTGTTTTTT. Amino acid sequence: CASSSPTGRKLFF.

CDR3 in DNA: TGTGCCAGTAGTACCTCCAGGGATGGCTACACCTTC. Translated, it gives CASSTSRDGYTF. The J gene is TRBJ1-2, the V gene TRBV19; TRBD1 is a possible D gene (5 bases). The V gene lost 4 bases and the J gene lost 6 bases, with 9 bases spanning the gap. This CDR3 region has 12 residues. Germline V gene sequence: CDR1 LNHDA, CDR2 SQIVND (reference sequence).

This sequence joins TRBV28 and TRBJ1-5; possible D gene TRBD1, 6 bases. The CDR3 extends over 14 amino acids. Germline-derived CDR1 and CDR2 are MDHEN and SYDVKM. Trimming removed 5 bases from V and 5 bases from J, with 13 bases in between. The CDR3 DNA reads TGTGCCAGCAGTCCCGGACAGTCTTATCAGCCCCAGCATTTT. It encodes CASSPGQSYQPQHF.

CDR3 sequence (DNA): TGTGCCAGTATAGATCGTCGGGGGGTTAGAGCCCAGCATTTT. Translation gives CASIDRRGVRAQHF. The J gene is TRBJ1-5, the V gene TRBV19, with TRBD1 as a possible D gene (5 bases). With 7 bases removed from V and 11 bases from J, the gap between germline ends came to 21 bases. The CDR3 is 14 amino acids. The germline gives CDR1 LNHDA, CDR2 SQIVND (reference sequence).

V and J are TRBV5-4 and TRBJ1-1; D call uncertain. The germline CDR1 and CDR2 sequences are SGHNT and YYREEE (reference sequence). The V end was cut by 1 base, the J end by 1 base, with 5 bases between. The CDR3 length is 13 residues. The CDR3 loop reads CASSLFQNTEAFF. CDR3 in DNA: TGTGCCAGCAGCTTGTTCCAGAACACTGAAGCTTTCTTT. Looking up the rest from reference TRBV5-4 and TRBJ1-1 gives the full variable domain: ETGVTQSPTHLIKTRGQQVTLRCSSQSGHNTVSWYQQALGQGPQFIFQYYREEENGRGNFPPRFSGLQFPNYSSELNVNALELDDSALYLCASSLFQNTEAFFGQGTRLTVV.

V gene TRBV24-1 combines with J gene TRBJ2-1, with 9 bases that match TRBD1. Germline values: CDR1 KGHDR, CDR2 SFDVKD. The CDR3 is 17 residues long. V was clipped by 4 bases and J by 6 bases; unmatched bases: 12. Here the CDR3 DNA reads TGTGCCACCAGTGACCCGAGTGGGACAGGGAGTCGCAATGAGCAGTTCTTC. Translated: CATSDPSGTGSRNEQFF.

The chain is built from TRBV19 and TRBJ1-2, with TRBD1 matching over 8 bases. The CDR3 consists of 14 residues. With 10 bases clipped from V and 5 bases from J, the junction kept 12 bases outside the gene matches. The germline gives CDR1 LNHDA, CDR2 SQIVND (reference sequence). For the CDR3, the DNA is TGTGCCACCCTAACGGACAGGGACGGGTATGGCTACACCTTC. Residues: CATLTDRDGYGYTF.

The chain employs TRBV5-1 and TRBJ1-6; tentative D call: TRBD1 (5 bases). The germline V gene encodes CDR1 SGHRS and CDR2 YFSETQ. This CDR3 contains 15 residues. The V and J ends lost 7 bases and 7 bases respectively, with 18 bases between them. The CDR3 DNA sequence: TGCGCCAGCCGGCCAGGAGGGGCCTCGAATTCACCCCTCCACTTT. As protein: CASRPGGASNSPLHF.

Turning to this clone: This specimen includes other DNA sequences encoding the same CDR3. This chain uses TRBV5-1 with TRBJ2-5; possible D gene TRBD2, 5 bases. V was pared by 4 bases and J by 2 bases, with 12 bases between. The CDR3 runs to 14 residues. Germline CDR1 is SGHRS and CDR2 is YFSETQ. The CDR3 spells CASSPGTPQETQYF. In nucleotides, the CDR3 is TGCGCCAGCAGCCCGGGAACACCACAAGAGACCCAGTACTTC.

This chain uses TRBV24-1 with TRBJ2-1, with D possibly being TRBD1 (5 bases). With 3 bases removed from V and 0 bases from J, the gap between germline ends came to 14 bases. CDR3 length: 17 residues. In germline, CDR1 is KGHDR, CDR2 SFDVKD. CDR3 in amino acids: CATSDVGHSSSYNEQFF. Here the CDR3 DNA reads TGTGCCACCAGTGATGTGGGGCACTCGAGCTCCTACAATGAGCAGTTCTTC.